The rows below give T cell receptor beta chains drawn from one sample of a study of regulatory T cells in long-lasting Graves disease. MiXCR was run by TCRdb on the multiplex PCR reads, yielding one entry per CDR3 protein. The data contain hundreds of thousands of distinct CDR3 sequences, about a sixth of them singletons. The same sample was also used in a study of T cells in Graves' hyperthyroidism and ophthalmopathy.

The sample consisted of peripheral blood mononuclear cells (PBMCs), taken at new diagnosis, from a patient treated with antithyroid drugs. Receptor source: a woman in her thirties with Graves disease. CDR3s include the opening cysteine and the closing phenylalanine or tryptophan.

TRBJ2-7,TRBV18,CASSPGGNSYEQYF
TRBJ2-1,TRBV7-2,CASSVVGRSYNEQFF
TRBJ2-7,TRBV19,CASSAGPPESYEQYF
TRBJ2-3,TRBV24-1,CATSDAGDTQYF
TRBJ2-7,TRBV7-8,CASSLVRAQGAYEQYF
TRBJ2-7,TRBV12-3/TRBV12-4,CASSADITYEQYF
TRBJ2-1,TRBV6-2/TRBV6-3,CASSTGTYYNEQFF
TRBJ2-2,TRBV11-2,CASSLTGRAFGELFF
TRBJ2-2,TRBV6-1,CASSEGLRGTGELFF
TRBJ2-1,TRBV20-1,CSARDPGRVNYNEQFF
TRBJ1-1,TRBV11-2,CASSLTPTANTEAFF
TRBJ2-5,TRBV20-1,CSAGFGLAGGLKAETQYF
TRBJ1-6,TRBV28,CASREPGNLDSPLHF
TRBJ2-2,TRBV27,CASSLSGKTGELFF
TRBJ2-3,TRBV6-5,CASSSTSRGTDTQYF
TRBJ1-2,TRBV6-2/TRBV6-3,CASSYSGGKNYGYTF
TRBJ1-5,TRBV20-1,CSASGIGGNQPQHF
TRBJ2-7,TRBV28,CASSLPRGGGTPLEQYF
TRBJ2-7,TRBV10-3,CAISGTTSGRYEQYF
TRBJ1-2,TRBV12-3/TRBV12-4,CASSWGGNPAGGYTF
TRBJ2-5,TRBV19,CASSRNSGSEETQYF
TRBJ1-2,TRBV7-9,CASSPTPEDYGYTF
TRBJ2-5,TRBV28,CASHPTADLQETQYF
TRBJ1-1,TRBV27,CAGSFGGEAFF
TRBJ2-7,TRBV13,CASSSGSNLYEQYF
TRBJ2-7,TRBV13,CASSPRLADSYEQYF
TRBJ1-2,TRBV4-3,CASSQDGRAGYGYTF
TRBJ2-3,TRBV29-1,CSVGGLARRSESTDTQYF
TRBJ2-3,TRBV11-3,CASSASASTDTQYF
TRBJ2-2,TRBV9,CASSYTLGTGELFF
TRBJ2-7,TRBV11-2,CASSLGGDHSYEQYF
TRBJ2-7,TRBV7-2,CASTQTSGRTEQYF
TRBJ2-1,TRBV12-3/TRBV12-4,CASGALYNEQFF
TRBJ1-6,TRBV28,CASSLSRRQGMGDNSPLHF
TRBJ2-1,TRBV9,CASSVSSSSYNEQFF
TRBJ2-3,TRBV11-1,CASSVFGTDTDTQYF
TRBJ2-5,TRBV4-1,CASSQLTSGKETQYF
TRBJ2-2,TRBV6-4,CASSDSRLAEVNTGELFF
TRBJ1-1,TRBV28,CASSSPGTGNTEAFF
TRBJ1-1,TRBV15,CATSRDGASQYEAFF
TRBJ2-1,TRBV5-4,CASSPGLAGAGAYNEQFF
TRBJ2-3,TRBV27,CASSFDGTSGRRATDTQYF
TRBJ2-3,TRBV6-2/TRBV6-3,CASSPQREKGTQYF